This TCR beta chain was profiled in a study of T cell repertoires in cytomegalovirus infection. TCRdb recomputed calls from the reads with MiXCR, one row per CDR3 protein. This sample has under 150,000 distinct CDR3 sequences, with under 30% found just once. The V end lost 0 bases, the J end lost 3 bases, and 20 bases lay between the germline ends. The CDR3 runs to 18 residues. Germline CDR1 reads MGHRA; CDR2 reads YSYEKL. This clonotype appeared a few times. Its antigen is still unknown. The sequencing input was PBMCs, sequenced either directly or after in vitro stimulation (not recorded which). The chain recombines TRBV4-1 with TRBJ2-5, with D possibly matching TRBD2 (5 bases). This TCR was sampled from a human donor in good health (CMV status not recorded). Some clones in this sample may be carry-over from other donors' samples. This CDR3 is CASSQDPVARRGEETQYF. The CDR3 DNA sequence: TGCGCCAGCAGCCAAGATCCGGTTGCGCGACGGGGTGAAGAGACCCAGTACTTC.